This is a list of T cell receptor beta chains from one sample in a study of blood T cell repertoires in COVID-19. Sequencing used immunoSEQ multiplex PCR; TCRdb keeps in-frame clones, though not all of them. There are a few hundred thousand clones in the sample; 75% to 90% occur only once, and around a tenth lies in the top ten. Sequencing used PBMCs or T cells enriched from blood (not recorded which). The origin of the receptors is a woman in her 40s who had recovered from COVID-19. CDR3s include the opening cysteine and the closing phenylalanine or tryptophan. Each record gives: CDR3 protein, CDR3 DNA, D gene, clone size, J gene, V gene. The D gene is left open where the match is weak. Some rows mark clone size as missing; the rest say once, few, many or name a class of expanded clone.

CDR3: CASTPSGGSSYEQYF; DNA: TGTGCCAGCACCCCGTCGGGGGGCAGCTCCTACGAGCAGTACTTC; D: NA; size: NA; J: TRBJ2-7; V: TRBV7-9
CDR3: CASTPLPGAPYEQYF; DNA: TGTGCCAGCACCCCTTTACCGGGAGCGCCCTACGAGCAGTACTTC; D: NA; size: NA; J: TRBJ2-7; V: TRBV2
CDR3: CASSSRFGGEYEQYF; DNA: TGTGCCAGCAGCTCGAGGTTCGGGGGGGAATACGAGCAGTACTTC; D: TRBD2; size: once; J: TRBJ2-7; V: TRBV7-2
CDR3: CASTLTGDEQFF; DNA: TGCGCCAGCACGCTTACCGGTGATGAGCAGTTCTTC; D: NA; size: once; J: TRBJ2-1; V: TRBV5-1
CDR3: CAISRTGEANEQYF; DNA: TGTGCCATCAGTCGGACAGGGGAAGCCAACGAGCAGTACTTC; D: TRBD1; size: NA; J: TRBJ2-7; V: TRBV10-3
CDR3: CASSLVSGYGYTF; DNA: TGTGCCAGCAGCTTAGTGTCGGGGTATGGCTACACCTTC; D: NA; size: NA; J: TRBJ1-2; V: TRBV7-2
CDR3: CASSLARGLAPDTQYF; DNA: TGTGCCAGCAGCTTAGCGCGTGGCTTAGCCCCCGATACGCAGTATTTT; D: NA; size: NA; J: TRBJ2-3; V: TRBV7-9
CDR3: CASSQEGGASGIYGYTF; DNA: TGTGCCAGCAGCCAAGAGGGTGGGGCCTCTGGAATTTATGGCTACACCTTC; D: NA; size: NA; J: TRBJ1-2; V: TRBV3-1/TRBV3-2
CDR3: CARGDTITGELFF; DNA: TGCGCCAGAGGGGACACAATCACCGGGGAGCTGTTTTTT; D: NA; size: NA; J: TRBJ2-2; V: TRBV10-1
CDR3: CASSLDGGNSPLHF; DNA: TGTGCCAGCAGCTTGGACGGTGGTAATTCACCCCTCCACTTT; D: NA; size: NA; J: TRBJ1-6; V: TRBV5-8
CDR3: CASSIAAGGKLYEQYF; DNA: TGTGCCAGTAGTATCGCGGCAGGGGGAAAGCTCTACGAGCAGTACTTC; D: TRBD1; size: NA; J: TRBJ2-7; V: TRBV19
CDR3: CASSIGANTEAFF; DNA: TGTGCCAGTAGTATAGGAGCGAACACTGAAGCTTTCTTT; D: NA; size: NA; J: TRBJ1-1; V: TRBV19
CDR3: CASSFTQGGYEQYF; DNA: TGTGCCAGCAGCTTTACACAGGGGGGTTACGAGCAGTACTTC; D: TRBD1; size: NA; J: TRBJ2-7; V: TRBV7-2
CDR3: CASSGGDLPTDTQYF; DNA: TGTGCCAGCAGTGGCGGGGACCTACCCACAGATACGCAGTATTTT; D: NA; size: NA; J: TRBJ2-3; V: TRBV2
CDR3: CASSPGNEQFF; DNA: TGTGCCAGCAGCCCGGGGAATGAGCAGTTCTTC; D: NA; size: NA; J: TRBJ2-1; V: TRBV11-2